What follows is one TCR beta chain and its context. Its antigen is still unknown. In each case, RNA was isolated and then reverse transcribed into cDNA as the sequencing template. The method was immunoSEQ multiplex PCR; TCRdb's version includes in-frame clones alone and lacks a portion of them. This sample has approximately 280,000 clones, with 55% to 70% found just once. V lost 6 bases and J 2 bases, leaving 14 bases between the germline ends. The germline gives CDR1 SNHLY, CDR2 FYNNEI. The length of the CDR3 is 14 residues. These data come from a study of CD8+ T cells in alopecia areata. Overall study context: Tofacitinib administration to treated patients was oral, at 5 to 10 mg twice daily.

The study's findings and limits: There was only one nonresponder, so it was unclear how baseline CD8+ expansion relates to response.

Treatment reported: oral pan-JAK inhibitor, 5-10 mg twice daily. This receptor was identified in a human donor with alopecia areata. The source was CD4+ T cells sorted from blood, collected at week 24, from a patient treated with tofacitinib. J is TRBJ2-7 and V is TRBV2, with D tentatively TRBD1 or TRBD2 (6 bases each). CDR3: CASRAGQGAYEQYF. In DNA, the CDR3 is TGTGCCAGCAGGGCGGGACAAGGGGCCTACGAGCAGTACTTC.